This entry lists 13 T cell receptor beta chains sequenced from one sample in a study of blood T cell repertoires in COVID-19 (dated by TCRdb to about 2020). The library was built by means of the immunoSEQ multiplex PCR assay. TCRdb obtained this table from immuneACCESS and retained in-frame rearrangements with V and J assigned. These tables miss some clones; where compared with another copy, unresolved V genes account for less than half of the shortfall, and the remainder is unexplained. The sample data list 15,000 to 25,000 clones, and about 90% of these were observed just once. Of the sample, around 10% falls within the top ten clones. The specimen sequenced was peripheral blood. Receptors were obtained from a human donor in a cohort sampled during active COVID-19.

This clone has a handful of counts. V gene TRBV27 combines with J gene TRBJ1-6; TRBD1 matches 10 bases. The CDR3 extends over 15 amino acids. J lost 8 bases, V lost 5 bases, and 6 bases had no gene match. Germline V gene lookup returns CDR1 MNHEY and CDR2 SMNVEV (reference sequence). The CDR3 is CASSVSGQGYSPLHF. The CDR3 coding sequence is TGTGCCAGCAGTGTGTCGGGACAGGGGTATTCACCCCTCCACTTT.

This clone was recorded only once. V and J are TRBV25-1 and TRBJ2-2; 9 bases fit TRBD1. Germline-derived CDR1 and CDR2 are MGHDK and SYGVNS. V was pared by 3 bases and J by 7 bases, with 6 bases of the junction left unmatched. CDR3 size: 15 residues. As DNA, the CDR3 is TGTGCCAGCAGTGAGAGGGACAGGGCCAACGGGGAGCTGTTTTTT. Translated, it gives CASSERDRANGELFF.

The chain combines TRBV7-8 with TRBJ2-7; D is undetermined. Trimming removed 5 bases from V and 4 bases from J, with 18 bases in between. The CDR3 is 15 amino acids. From germline, CDR1 is SGHVS and CDR2 FQNEAQ. CDR3 nucleotide sequence: TGTGCCAGCAGCCCTCCCTACACACCGGGTTACGAGCAGTACTTC. Translated, it gives CASSPPYTPGYEQYF.

This clone occurred once. This rearrangement joins TRBV13 to TRBJ1-1, with no clear D. V lost 2 bases and J lost 4, with 14 bases in between. Per germline, CDR1 PRHDT and CDR2 FYEKMQ (reference sequence). The CDR3 spans 15 residues. The CDR3 bases are TGTGCCAGCAGCTTAAAAGGAGACTTAAGCACTGAAGCTTTCTTT. Its protein product is CASSLKGDLSTEAFF. Full variable domain (remainder filled in from reference TRBV13 and TRBJ1-1): AAGVIQSPRHLIKEKRETATLKCYPIPRHDTVYWYQQGPGQDPQFLISFYEKMQSDKGSIPDRFSAQQFSDYHSELNMSSLELGDSALYFCASSLKGDLSTEAFFGQGTRLTVV.

The V gene is TRBV14, the J gene TRBJ2-2; maybe TRBD1 (5 bases). Looked up from germline, CDR1 is SGHDN and CDR2 is FVKESK. The CDR3 has 16 residues. Between the trimmed V and J ends, which lost 0 bases and 7 bases, there was a span of 15 bases. CDR3 nucleotides: TGTGCCAGCAGCCAAGATAGTTTTTGGGGCTACGGGGAGCTGTTTTTT. This codes for CASSQDSFWGYGELFF.

The V and J genes are TRBV27 and TRBJ2-2; TRBD1 agrees at 7 bases. The CDR3 is 14 residues long. With 6 bases clipped from V and 3 bases from J, the junction kept 4 bases outside the gene matches. The V gene's germline CDR1 is MNHEY and CDR2 SMNVEV (reference sequence). This CDR3 reads CASRITGDTGELFF. CDR3 DNA: TGTGCCAGCAGGATTACAGGGGACACCGGGGAGCTGTTTTTT.

V and J are TRBV14 and TRBJ2-2; D may be TRBD1 (6 bases). This CDR3 has 15 residues. The V gene's germline CDR1 is SGHDN and CDR2 FVKESK. The germline V and J ends were trimmed by 4 bases and 4 bases, with 13 bases remaining between them. CDR3 amino acids: CASSPQGIGTGELFF. CDR3 in DNA: TGTGCCAGCAGCCCTCAGGGGATCGGCACCGGGGAGCTGTTTTTT.

Written as DNA, the CDR3 is TGTGCCAGCAAGGGGGCCGGTAATTCACCCCTCCACTTT. Protein: CASKGAGNSPLHF. The rearrangement joins TRBV6-5 to TRBJ1-6, with TRBD1 matching 7 bases. The germline CDR1 and CDR2 sequences are MNHEY and SVGAGI. V lost 7 bases and J lost 6; bases outside the gene matches: 3. The CDR3 covers 13 residues.

The CDR3 nucleotides read TGTGCCAGCAGCTTAGCCCTAGCGGGGCCCTCCTACGAGCAGTACTTC. Amino acids: CASSLALAGPSYEQYF. The J gene is TRBJ2-7, the V gene TRBV7-8; 9 nucleotides match TRBD2. V dropped 0 bases and J dropped 0; count of bases not matched to a gene: 3. CDR3 length: 16 amino acids. From germline, CDR1 is SGHVS and CDR2 FQNEAQ.

The rearrangement links TRBV6-2 or TRBV6-3 to TRBJ1-2; 7 bases fit TRBD1. This CDR3 is 14 amino acids long. The V segment lost 3 bases and the J segment 8 bases; nucleotides outside the gene matches: 9. Germline V gene lookup returns CDR1 MNHEY and CDR2 SVGEGT. The CDR3 is CASSYTDRASGYTF. CDR3 coding DNA: TGTGCCAGCAGTTATACAGACAGGGCGTCCGGCTACACCTTC.

The sample holds one count of this clone. The genes are TRBV6-6 and TRBJ1-5, with TRBD1 identical over 8 bases. V lost 2 bases to trimming and J lost 7 bases; unmatched junction nucleotides: 10. The CDR3 is 16 residues long. The germline CDR1 and CDR2 sequences are MNHNY and SVGAGI (reference sequence). The CDR3 nucleotides read TGTGCCAGCAGTTACCCAGCCTCGCAGGGGGCACAGCCCCAGCATTTT. This encodes CASSYPASQGAQPQHF.

This sequence joins TRBV7-2 and TRBJ2-7; 10 nucleotides match TRBD2. After removal of 2 bases from V and 3 bases from J, the junction contained 4 bases not matched to a gene. The germline CDR1 and CDR2 sequences are SGHTA and FQGNSA. The CDR3 runs to 15 residues. CDR3 DNA sequence: TGTGCCAGCAGCTTACTACTAGCGGGGAACTACGAGCAGTACTTC. Amino acid sequence: CASSLLLAGNYEQYF.

This sequence joins TRBV6-5 and TRBJ2-7; tentatively, D is TRBD2 (6 bases). Germline assignment: CDR1 MNHEY and CDR2 SVGAGI. The CDR3 is 15 amino acids. V was cut by 2 bases and J by 5 bases, with 16 bases left in between. DNA of the CDR3: TGTGCCAGCAGTTACCAGCCGGGAGCCCTCAACGAGCAGTACTTC. This codes for CASSYQPGALNEQYF.